The entry below gives a single T cell receptor beta chain sequence along with its context. Its antigen is not known. The data originate from a study of OX40 agonist ivuxolimab in advanced cancers. Study details: Recorded diagnoses for dose-escalation patients were hepatocellular carcinoma, melanoma, renal cell or head and neck cancer.

Only in-frame clones appear in the TCRdb table, and some are missing; sequencing was by immunoSEQ multiplex PCR. The repertoire holds over 85,000 clones, with 85% to 95% as singletons. Findings of the study overall: Expanded peripheral T-cell antigen specificity went undetermined. Clones of CD4+ and CD8+ blood T cells grew by week 6 at doses of 0.1 to 3.0 mg/kg.

The CDR3 loop spans 13 amino acids. Between the trimmed V and J ends, which lost 6 bases and 3 bases, there was a span of 11 bases. In germline, CDR1 is SEHNR, CDR2 FQNEAQ (reference sequence). Patients were ineligible given autoimmune disease history or systemic immunosuppression. Here the sequenced sample was CD4+ or CD8+ T cells sorted from blood, taken in a trial of the OX40 agonist ivuxolimab. This receptor was taken from an adult with an advanced solid tumor such as melanoma, head and neck, liver or kidney cancer. This rearrangement joins TRBV7-9 to TRBJ1-2; D is unresolved. The chain's CDR3 is CASRKGSDYGYTF. CDR3 bases: TGTGCCAGCAGGAAGGGCAGCGACTATGGCTACACCTTC.